A single sample is the source of the 19 T cell receptor beta chains below, sequenced in a study of cytomegalovirus exposure and HLA in healthy donors. Vbeta (60) and Jbeta (13) primers were used in the PCR. Repertoires were generated with immunoSEQ multiplex PCR, while TCRdb's copy carries only in-frame clones and drops some. Here the sample spans about 100,000 clones, roughly 77% being singletons. The specimen was PBMCs. The source of these receptors is a man in his thirties or forties in good health and CMV-seronegative.

This chain joins TRBV7-2 and TRBJ2-7, with TRBD2 matching 7 bases. The CDR3 is made up of 14 amino acids. After removal of 5 bases from V and 0 bases from J, the junction contained 4 bases not matched to a gene. Looked up from germline, CDR1 is SGHTA and CDR2 is FQGNSA. CDR3 in amino acids: CASSPGTISYEQYF. CDR3 bases: TGTGCCAGCAGCCCCGGGACTATCTCCTACGAGCAGTACTTC.

This chain connects TRBV29-1 to TRBJ2-1, with 7 bases that match TRBD2. J lost 7 bases, V lost 6 bases, and 15 bases had no gene match. CDR1 is SQVTM, CDR2 ANQGSEA, per germline. The CDR3 has 15 residues. The CDR3 DNA reads as TGCAGCGTCGTAGAGCAGGGCGGGCGGGGGAATGAGCAGTTCTTC. Translating it yields CSVVEQGGRGNEQFF.

The J gene is TRBJ2-7, the V gene TRBV4-3, with D tentatively TRBD2 (5 bases). Trimming cost V 4 bases and J 5 bases, with 27 bases left between them. Germline V gene lookup returns CDR1 LGHNA and CDR2 YSLEER. The CDR3 has 18 residues. The CDR3 bases are TGCGCCAGCAGCCTGAACCCGACCCTAACGGGGTTGACTAACGAGCAGTACTTC. Translation: CASSLNPTLTGLTNEQYF.

The rearrangement links TRBV10-3 to TRBJ1-2; 9 nucleotides agree with TRBD1. CDR1 is ENHRY and CDR2 is SYGVKD in the germline V gene. This CDR3 region has 16 residues. V shed 4 bases, J shed 2 bases, and the junction held 8 bases outside the gene matches. CDR3 residues: CAISGGPGQGNYGYTF. CDR3 bases: TGTGCCATCAGTGGGGGACCGGGACAGGGAAACTATGGCTACACCTTC.

The rearrangement joins TRBV30 to TRBJ2-1; D is perhaps TRBD2 (6 bases). The germline gives CDR1 GTSNPN, CDR2 SVGIG (reference sequence). The germline V and J ends were trimmed by 0 bases and 2 bases, with 14 bases remaining between them. The CDR3 has 16 amino acids. The CDR3 nucleotides read TGTGCCTGGAGTGTACTTCCTGGAGGGGCCTACAATGAGCAGTTCTTC. It specifies CAWSVLPGGAYNEQFF.

The V gene is TRBV5-1, the J gene TRBJ2-1; D call uncertain. CDR1 is SGHRS, CDR2 YFSETQ, per germline. This CDR3 has 15 amino acids. V lost 2 bases to trimming and J lost 2 bases, with 11 bases between them. The chain's CDR3 is CASSFSASAYNEQFF. The CDR3, as DNA: TGCGCCAGCAGCTTCTCGGCGAGCGCCTACAATGAGCAGTTCTTC.

V and J are TRBV5-1 and TRBJ2-7; D might be TRBD1 (5 bases). The CDR3 is 14 amino acids. The V gene lost 0 bases and the J gene lost 1 base, with 8 bases spanning the gap. Germline V gene lookup returns CDR1 SGHRS and CDR2 YFSETQ. The CDR3 is CASSLGQISYEQYF. The CDR3 coding sequence is TGCGCCAGCAGCTTGGGACAGATATCCTACGAGCAGTACTTC.

J is TRBJ1-1 and V is TRBV9; 9 bases map to TRBD1. The CDR3 has 16 residues. Germline V lookup: CDR1 SGDLS, CDR2 YYNGEE. J lost 6 bases, V lost 3 bases, and 12 bases had no gene match. The CDR3 sequence is CASSGGQGPLGAEAFF. The CDR3 region has the DNA TGTGCCAGCAGCGGAGGACAGGGGCCCCTGGGCGCTGAAGCTTTCTTT.

V and J are TRBV25-1 and TRBJ1-4, with 8 positions matching TRBD1. The length of the CDR3 is 15 residues. V lost 4 bases and J lost 8; bases outside the gene matches: 9. CDR1 is MGHDK and CDR2 is SYGVNS in the germline V gene. The CDR3 sequence: CASSGQQGAKEKLFF. For the CDR3, the DNA is TGTGCCAGCAGTGGACAGCAGGGGGCGAAGGAAAAACTGTTTTTT.

V usage is TRBV5-6 and J usage is TRBJ1-3, with a weak D call TRBD1 (5 bases). This CDR3 region has 15 residues. CDR1 is SGHDT, CDR2 YYEEEE, per germline. The V gene lost 5 bases and the J gene lost 1 base, with 13 bases spanning the gap. CDR3 nucleotide sequence: TGTGCCAGCAGTAGTACAGGAGTTTCTGGAAACACCATATATTTT. Amino acids: CASSSTGVSGNTIYF.

J is TRBJ2-7 and V is TRBV19; tentative D call: TRBD1 (7 bases). Trimming left V 5 bases short and J 1 base short, with 21 bases between. Germline V gene data show CDR1 as LNHDA and CDR2 as SQIVND (reference sequence). The CDR3 is made up of 17 amino acids. This chain's CDR3 is CASSPGGGRDKSYEQYF. The CDR3 coding sequence is TGTGCCAGTAGTCCAGGAGGGGGCAGAGACAAATCCTACGAGCAGTACTTC.

This clone was counted only a few times. DNA for the CDR3: TGTGCCAGCAGCTTAGACCAGGCGAGGCTGTTTTTT. This encodes CASSLDQARLFF. V usage is TRBV7-2 and J usage is TRBJ2-2; D uncertain. Germline CDR1 reads SGHTA; CDR2 reads FQGNSA. Deletions cut 1 base from V and 13 bases from J, with 10 bases between. The CDR3 is 12 residues long.

The chain carries TRBV6-5 and TRBJ1-2; a weak D match, TRBD1 (5 bases). This CDR3 is 16 amino acids long. Per germline, CDR1 MNHEY and CDR2 SVGAGI. V was cut by 2 bases and J by 4 bases, with 17 bases left in between. The CDR3 region is CASSYSGARASYGYTF. CDR3 nucleotide sequence: TGTGCCAGCAGTTACAGCGGGGCCAGGGCGAGCTATGGCTACACCTTC.

This chain joins TRBV7-6 and TRBJ2-3; no clear D gene. The CDR3 has 12 amino acids. Between the trimmed V and J ends, which lost 5 bases and 2 bases, there was a span of 5 bases. The germline V gene encodes CDR1 SGHVS and CDR2 FNYEAQ. CDR3: CASSHPTDTQYF. CDR3 bases: TGTGCCAGCAGCCATCCCACAGATACGCAGTATTTT.

The V call is TRBV5-4, the J call TRBJ1-4; TRBD1 is a possible D gene (5 bases). Trimming removed 4 bases at V and 5 bases at J, with 18 bases between. The CDR3 runs to 16 residues. CDR1 and CDR2 from the germline V gene are SGHNT and YYREEE (reference sequence). The CDR3 nucleotides read TGTGCCAGCAGCCGTAAGCAGGGATTTAACAATGAAAAACTGTTTTTT. Translation gives CASSRKQGFNNEKLFF.

The chain joins TRBV15 to TRBJ1-2; possibly TRBD1 for D (6 bases). CDR1 is LNHNV and CDR2 is YYDKDF in the germline V gene (reference sequence). This CDR3 is built from 15 residues. Trimming took 3 bases from V and 5 from J, leaving 16 bases between them. CDR3 DNA sequence: TGTGCCACCAGCAGCGGAACAGGGAGCGATTATGGCTACACCTTC. Residues: CATSSGTGSDYGYTF.

The chain has TRBV18 and TRBJ1-1; 7 bases are shared with TRBD1. CDR3 size: 15 residues. Germline V gene data show CDR1 as KGHSH and CDR2 as LQKENI. V gave up 4 bases and J gave up 1 base; unmatched junction bases: 6. CDR3 in DNA: TGTGCCAGCTCACGGGAGACAGGGCAGAACACTGAAGCTTTCTTT. It yields the protein CASSRETGQNTEAFF.

The chain recombines TRBV10-1 with TRBJ2-7; 7 bases line up with TRBD1. Germline loops: CDR1 WNHNN, CDR2 SYGVQD (reference sequence). The CDR3 is 13 amino acids. J was trimmed by 3 bases and V by 6 bases; bases with no gene match: 5. The CDR3 loop is CASSSGQNYEQYF. DNA of the CDR3: TGCGCCAGCAGCTCGGGACAGAACTACGAGCAGTACTTC.

The genes are TRBV4-1 and TRBJ2-1; a possible D gene is TRBD2 (6 bases). Trimming took off 3 bases at V and 0 bases at J, with 9 bases between the two ends. CDR1 and CDR2 from the germline V gene are MGHRA and YSYEKL. The CDR3 has 15 amino acids. CDR3 coding DNA: TGCGCCAGCAGCCACTTACTAGCCTCCTACAATGAGCAGTTCTTC. The encoded protein is CASSHLLASYNEQFF.